The clone carrying this T cell receptor beta chain has ten or more counts. The antigen remains unidentified. This entry comes from a study of T cells in Graves' hyperthyroidism and ophthalmopathy. Study overall: Peripheral blood was taken when the disease was first diagnosed, before any treatment began. Study-level results: Model output signaled ophthalmopathy a median approximately 6.2 months ahead of onset.

Looked up from germline, CDR1 is MNHEY and CDR2 is SVGAGI. This CDR3 is 14 amino acids long. V gave up 4 bases and J gave up 3 bases, with 10 bases separating them. TCR beta CDR3 regions were amplified from RNA. HTBI primers were the set used in a first-round RT-PCR of the TCR CDR3. MiXCR was run by TCRdb on the multiplex PCR reads, yielding one entry per CDR3 protein. Of some 360,000 distinct CDR3 sequences listed, about a sixth were seen once; the top ten hold around 15%. Ophthalmopathy patients had moderate-to-severe active disease, CAS ≥3, NOSPECS ≥4, and disease duration under 3 months. Patients having uncontrolled infection, another autoimmune disease, pregnancy or lactation were not included.

Sequences were obtained from blood. V gene TRBV6-5 combines with J gene TRBJ1-5, with no clear D. This clonotype was obtained from a woman aged 40-49 years with Graves' ophthalmopathy. The CDR3 coding sequence is TGTGCCAGCAGTTCCCAGGCTTCCAATCAGCCCCAGCATTTT. It specifies CASSSQASNQPQHF.